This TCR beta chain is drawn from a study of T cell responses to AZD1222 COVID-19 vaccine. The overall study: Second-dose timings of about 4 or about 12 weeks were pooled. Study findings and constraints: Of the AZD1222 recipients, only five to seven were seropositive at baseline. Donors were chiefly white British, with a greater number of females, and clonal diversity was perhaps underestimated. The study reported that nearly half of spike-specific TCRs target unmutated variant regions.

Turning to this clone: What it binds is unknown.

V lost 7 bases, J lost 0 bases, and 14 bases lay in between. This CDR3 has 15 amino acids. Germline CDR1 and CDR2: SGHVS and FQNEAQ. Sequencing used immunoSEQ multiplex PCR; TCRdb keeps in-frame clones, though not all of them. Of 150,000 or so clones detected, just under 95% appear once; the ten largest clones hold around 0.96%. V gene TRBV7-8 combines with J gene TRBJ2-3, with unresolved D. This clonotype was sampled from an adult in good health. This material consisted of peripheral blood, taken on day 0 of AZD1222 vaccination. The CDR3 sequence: CASNPGFTSTDTQYF. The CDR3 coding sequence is TGTGCCAGCAACCCCGGATTTACTAGCACAGATACGCAGTATTTT.